These 28 T cell receptor beta chains originate from one sample sequenced in a study of blood T cell repertoires in COVID-19 (dated by TCRdb to 2018 to 2021). Libraries were built with the immunoSEQ multiplex PCR assay. The immuneACCESS repertoire file appears here via TCRdb, limited to in-frame rearrangements. These files lack a portion of the clones; in checked studies, under half of the deficit traces to unresolved V genes, and the cause of the others is not known. Counted in this sample were over 100,000 clones; roughly 86% of them appeared once. The ten largest clonotypes hold around 4.5% of the sample. What was sequenced was peripheral blood. Receptors originate from a man between 35 and 55 years old with acute or convalescent COVID-19.

The chain has TRBV19 and TRBJ1-5; unclear D gene. Germline assignment: CDR1 LNHDA and CDR2 SQIVND (reference sequence). The CDR3 is 14 residues long. Trimming removed 4 bases at V and 3 bases at J, with 10 bases between. The CDR3 coding sequence is TGTGCCAGTAGTAACCGGGAGAACAATCAGCCCCAGCATTTT. Its protein product is CASSNRENNQPQHF.

The genes are TRBV5-5 and TRBJ1-6; 9 nucleotides match TRBD1. The ends lost 3 bases at V and 0 bases at J; junction bases unmatched: 7. Per the germline V gene, CDR1 is SGHKS and CDR2 is YYEKEE (reference sequence). This CDR3 is 18 amino acids long. The CDR3 DNA sequence: TGTGCCAGCAGCTCGGGACAGGGCTTTACCTCCTATAATTCACCCCTCCACTTT. Translation gives CASSSGQGFTSYNSPLHF.

V is TRBV2 and J is TRBJ1-1; D is undetermined. CDR1 is SNHLY and CDR2 is FYNNEI in the germline V gene. The V and J ends lost 1 base and 4 bases respectively, with 10 bases between them. CDR3 length: 14 residues. Here the CDR3 DNA reads TGTGCCAGCAGTGAAGACGCGTTACTCACTGAAGCTTTCTTT. Protein sequence: CASSEDALLTEAFF. The full variable domain, in which reference TRBV2 and TRBJ1-1 provide the parts outside the CDR3, is EPEVTQTPSHQVTQMGQEVILRCVPISNHLYFYWYRQILGQKVEFLVSFYNNEISEKSEIFDDQFSVERPDGSNFTLKIRSTKLEDSAMYFCASSEDALLTEAFFGQGTRLTVV.

The chain employs TRBV6-1 and TRBJ2-7; TRBD1 matches at 8 bases. Germline CDR1 reads MNHNS; CDR2 reads SASEGT. Losses at the gene ends were 2 bases for V and 1 base for J; bases not matched to a gene: 13. This CDR3 region has 18 residues. The CDR3 DNA is TGTGCCAGCAGTGAAAGTGGCAGGGGGCTTATGGGTTCCTACGAGCAGTACTTC. Its translation is CASSESGRGLMGSYEQYF.

V usage is TRBV6-5 and J usage is TRBJ2-5; 11 bases map to TRBD2. V shed 6 bases, J shed 4 bases, and the junction held 7 bases outside the gene matches. The CDR3 has 15 residues. Germline lookup yields CDR1 MNHEY and CDR2 SVGAGI. DNA of the CDR3: TGTGCCAGCAGCCTACTAGCGGGGGATGTAGAGACCCAGTACTTC. It codes for CASSLLAGDVETQYF.

The V call is TRBV6-5, the J call TRBJ1-2, with 8 nucleotides matching TRBD1. The CDR3 has 13 residues. CDR1 is MNHEY, CDR2 SVGAGI, per germline. J lost 6 bases, V lost 7 bases, and 7 bases had no gene match. Here the CDR3 reads CASTEGQANGYTF. CDR3 DNA sequence: TGTGCCAGCACCGAGGGACAGGCTAATGGCTACACCTTC.

The J gene is TRBJ1-4, the V gene TRBV30; 7 bases agree with TRBD1. Looked up from germline, CDR1 is GTSNPN and CDR2 is SVGIG (reference sequence). V shed 3 bases and J 6 bases; nucleotides not matched to a gene: 4. CDR3 length equals 13 residues. The CDR3 coding sequence is TGTGCCTGGAGCTACAGGGGAGATGAAAAACTGTTTTTT. It yields the protein CAWSYRGDEKLFF.

The rearrangement uses TRBV15 and TRBJ1-2, with D maybe TRBD1 (6 bases). The V end was cut by 0 bases, the J end by 4 bases, with 12 bases between. Germline V gives CDR1 LNHNV, CDR2 YYDKDF (reference sequence). This CDR3 is built from 15 residues. The CDR3 nucleotides are TGTGCCACCAGCAGAGAGATGGACAGCTTCTATGGCTACACCTTC. Amino acids: CATSREMDSFYGYTF.

In this sample, this clone turned up a few times. The V call is TRBV19, the J call TRBJ1-1; TRBD1 aligns across 7 bases. CDR1 and CDR2 from the germline V gene are LNHDA and SQIVND (reference sequence). Trimming cost V 5 bases and J 2 bases; bases outside gene matches: 5. CDR3 length: 14 residues. The chain's CDR3 is CASSRQGTNTEAFF. CDR3 nucleotide sequence: TGTGCCAGTAGTCGACAGGGTACCAACACTGAAGCTTTCTTT.

This clone was seen a single time. This chain joins TRBV5-8 and TRBJ1-1; D is undetermined. CDR1 SGHTS and CDR2 YDEGEE come from the germline V gene. Trimming removed 6 bases at V and 4 bases at J, with 13 bases between. This CDR3 is 13 amino acids long. The CDR3 nucleotides are TGTGCCAGCACCCTGCGGGGAAGCACTGAAGCTTTCTTT. It is translated as CASTLRGSTEAFF.

The chain is built from TRBV7-2 and TRBJ1-2, with TRBD1 matching 9 bases. There are 13 residues in the CDR3. Germline V gene sequence: CDR1 SGHTA, CDR2 FQGNSA. The J segment lost 7 bases and the V segment lost 7 bases, leaving 7 bases of the junction unmatched. CDR3 sequence: CASTTGGNGGYTF. In DNA, the CDR3 is TGTGCCAGCACCACAGGGGGCAATGGTGGCTACACCTTC.

This clone was seen a handful of times. The genes are TRBV6-5 and TRBJ1-1, with D unresolved. The V and J ends lost 7 bases and 2 bases respectively, with 5 bases between them. The CDR3 has 11 residues. CDR1 MNHEY and CDR2 SVGAGI come from the germline V gene. DNA for the CDR3: TGTGCCAGCACCCTTAACACTGAAGCTTTCTTT. Translating gives CASTLNTEAFF.

The chain carries TRBV29-1 and TRBJ1-1; D possibly corresponds to TRBD1 (6 bases). The CDR3 spans 13 residues. The germline CDR1 and CDR2 sequences are SQVTM and ANQGSEA. The CDR3 here is CSTPGGGHTEAFF. The CDR3 nucleotides read TGCAGTACCCCCGGCGGGGGGCACACTGAAGCTTTCTTT. Using reference TRBV29-1 and TRBJ1-1 for the parts outside the CDR3, the full variable domain is SAVISQKPSRDICQRGTSLTIQCQVDSQVTMMFWYRQQPGQSLTLIATANQGSEATYESGFVIDKFPISRPNLTFSTLTVSNMSPEDSSIYLCSTPGGGHTEAFFGQGTRLTVV.

The rearrangement links TRBV25-1 to TRBJ2-7; TRBD1 agrees at 8 bases. CDR3 length: 13 residues. Germline V gene sequence: CDR1 MGHDK, CDR2 SYGVNS. Losses at the gene ends were 7 bases for V and 7 bases for J; bases not matched to a gene: 9. DNA of the CDR3: TGTGCCAGCACCCGACAGGGGTTGGGAGAGCAGTACTTC. Translating it yields CASTRQGLGEQYF.

DNA for the CDR3: TGTGCCAGCAGCGTAGACGGGGGGACTGAAGCTTTCTTT. Protein product: CASSVDGGTEAFF. This chain links TRBV9 with TRBJ1-1, with D tentatively TRBD1 (5 bases). V shed 0 bases and J shed 5 bases, with 8 bases lying between them. The V gene's germline CDR1 is SGDLS and CDR2 YYNGEE. The CDR3 runs to 13 residues.

This rearrangement joins TRBV2 to TRBJ2-7, with no clear D. Germline V CDR1 and CDR2: SNHLY, FYNNEI. V lost 8 bases to trimming and J lost 2 bases, with 10 bases between them. The CDR3 sequence is 12 residues long. The chain's CDR3 is CASCRDPYEQYF. In nucleotides, the CDR3 is TGTGCCAGCTGTAGAGATCCCTACGAGCAGTACTTC.

V usage is TRBV19 and J usage is TRBJ2-5, with D maybe TRBD1 (5 bases). The CDR3 is 17 residues long. Germline CDR1 reads LNHDA; CDR2 reads SQIVND (reference sequence). Trimming stripped 4 bases from V and 5 bases from J, with 23 bases between. The CDR3 coding sequence is TGTGCCAGTAGTACAGGGTCGGGCCGCACCATCGGGGAGACCCAGTACTTC. Amino acid sequence: CASSTGSGRTIGETQYF.

The table lists this clone with a count of one. This chain joins TRBV7-8 and TRBJ1-1, with 7 bases matching TRBD1. V lost 8 bases and J lost 0; bases outside the gene matches: 18. CDR3 size: 18 residues. Per the germline V gene, CDR1 is SGHVS and CDR2 is FQNEAQ. The CDR3 loop is CASASPPRGTVVNTEAFF. DNA for the CDR3: TGTGCCAGCGCCTCCCCCCCCCGGGGGACAGTTGTGAACACTGAAGCTTTCTTT.

The chain has TRBV3-1 (or the pseudogene TRBV3-2) and TRBJ1-2, with TRBD1 matching 8 bases. CDR3 size: 14 residues. Germline V gene lookup returns CDR1 LGHDT and CDR2 YNNKEL (reference sequence). With V trimmed by 4 bases and J by 8 bases, 9 bases remained unmatched. The DNA of the CDR3 is TGTGCCAGCAGCCCTACGGACAGGGCGGGAGGCTACACCTTC. It yields the protein CASSPTDRAGGYTF.

J is TRBJ2-3 and V is TRBV10-1, with 7 bases matching TRBD1. CDR1 and CDR2 from the germline V gene are WNHNN and SYGVQD (reference sequence). The V and J ends lost 3 bases and 2 bases, in that order; junction bases with no gene match: 11. CDR3 length: 17 amino acids. This CDR3 reads CASSDSQGERHTDTQYF. CDR3 nucleotides: TGCGCCAGCAGTGATTCCCAGGGGGAAAGACACACAGATACGCAGTATTTT.

This sequence joins TRBV15 and TRBJ2-1; D is possibly TRBD2 (6 bases). Trimming took 1 base from V and 0 from J, leaving 16 bases between them. This CDR3 spans 18 amino acids. Per the germline V gene, CDR1 is LNHNV and CDR2 is YYDKDF (reference sequence). The chain's CDR3 is CATSRGPHRGGSYNEQFF. CDR3 in DNA: TGTGCCACCAGCAGAGGTCCCCATCGGGGAGGCTCCTACAATGAGCAGTTCTTC.

Only one count was recorded for this clone. The V and J genes are TRBV4-2 and TRBJ1-5; D not resolved. The CDR3 is made up of 15 amino acids. Germline assignment: CDR1 LGHNA and CDR2 YNFKEQ. V dropped 1 base and J dropped 0 bases, with 7 bases sitting between them. The CDR3 sequence is CASSQGTSSNQPQHF. CDR3 DNA: TGTGCCAGCAGCCAAGGAACTAGTAGCAATCAGCCCCAGCATTTT.

This chain links TRBV5-8 with TRBJ1-5, with no clear D. Between the trimmed V and J ends, which lost 2 bases and 0 bases, there was a span of 15 bases. CDR1 is SGHTS and CDR2 is YDEGEE in the germline V gene. The CDR3 has 17 residues. The DNA of the CDR3 is TGTGCCAGCAGCTTTTCCAGCGAGTTCTATAGCAATCAGCCCCAGCATTTT. Protein: CASSFSSEFYSNQPQHF.

The count of this clone is one. The chain uses TRBV18 and TRBJ1-1, with 9 nucleotides matching TRBD1. The trim removed 2 bases at V and 6 bases at J, leaving 10 bases unmatched. CDR3 length equals 16 residues. Germline CDR1 and CDR2: KGHSH and LQKENI. CDR3 in amino acids: CASSPEGQGLGAEAFF. In DNA, the CDR3 is TGTGCCAGCTCACCAGAAGGACAGGGGCTGGGGGCTGAAGCTTTCTTT.

The chain is built from TRBV15 and TRBJ2-1, with 10 bases lining up with TRBD2. V was clipped by 1 base and J by 8 bases; unmatched bases: 8. This CDR3 region has 16 residues. The V gene's germline CDR1 is LNHNV and CDR2 YYDKDF (reference sequence). CDR3 sequence (DNA): TGTGCCACCAGCAGAGCCCTAGCGGGAGCTATCGATGAGCAGTTCTTC. Encoded protein: CATSRALAGAIDEQFF.

The V and J genes are TRBV6-1 and TRBJ2-7; 7 positions match TRBD2. The CDR3 sequence is 15 residues long. CDR1 is MNHNS and CDR2 is SASEGT in the germline V gene. The V gene end was trimmed by 1 base and the J gene end by 7 bases; junction bases not matched to a gene: 10. This CDR3 reads CASSEVSSGLREQYF. In DNA form, the CDR3 reads TGTGCCAGCAGTGAAGTGTCTAGCGGCCTACGGGAGCAGTACTTC.

The rearrangement joins TRBV18 to TRBJ2-5; D possibly corresponds to TRBD2 (6 bases). This CDR3 has 16 residues. The V end was cut by 3 bases, the J end by 2 bases, with 16 bases between. In germline, CDR1 is KGHSH, CDR2 LQKENI. The CDR3 sequence: CASSPPLAGLQETQYF. In DNA, the CDR3 is TGTGCCAGCTCACCGCCCTTGGCGGGGTTACAAGAGACCCAGTACTTC.

This clone turned up a few times. The chain couples TRBV6-6 to TRBJ1-2; D possibly corresponds to TRBD1 (6 bases). With 8 bases removed from V and 8 bases from J, the gap between germline ends came to 15 bases. Germline V gives CDR1 MNHNY, CDR2 SVGAGI (reference sequence). The CDR3 is 12 amino acids. Written as DNA, the CDR3 is TGTGCCAGCTTTTTGGGGGCGGGCGGCTACACCTTC. This sequence encodes CASFLGAGGYTF.